A selection of T cell receptor beta chains follows, all from one sample in a study of T cell responses to AZD1222 COVID-19 vaccine. Sequencing was performed with immunoSEQ multiplex PCR; in TCRdb, only in-frame clones are kept and a portion is missing. This table has roughly 160,000 clones, 70% to 90% appearing once. The sample in question was peripheral blood, obtained 28 days after the second AZD1222 dose. All receptors derive from an adult who received the AZD1222 COVID-19 vaccine. CDR3s include the opening cysteine and the closing phenylalanine or tryptophan. The D gene is left open where the match is weak. Clone size is stated in some rows and not others, as once, few, many or a class when expanded.

size: -
length: 15
V: TRBV19
D: TRBD1
J: TRBJ1-5
CDR3: CASSISQGAGQPQHF
DNA: TGTGCCAGTAGTATCTCACAGGGGGCGGGTCAGCCCCAGCATTTT

size: -
length: 13
V: TRBV12-3/TRBV12-4
D: -
J: TRBJ1-5
CDR3: CASRPASNQPQHF
DNA: TGTGCCAGCAGACCGGCTAGCAATCAGCCCCAGCATTTT

size: -
length: 12
V: TRBV29-1
D: -
J: TRBJ1-1
CDR3: CSVEDWVGGAFF
DNA: TGCAGCGTTGAAGATTGGGTAGGCGGAGCTTTCTTT

size: -
length: 15
V: TRBV6-6
D: -
J: TRBJ2-1
CDR3: CASSYFLADYNEQFF
DNA: TGTGCCAGCAGTTATTTTTTAGCGGATTACAATGAGCAGTTCTTC

size: -
length: 13
V: TRBV6-2/TRBV6-3
D: -
J: TRBJ1-6
CDR3: CASSPSGHSPLHF
DNA: TGTGCCAGCAGCCCCTCCGGGCATTCACCCCTCCACTTT

size: -
length: 14
V: TRBV6-5
D: -
J: TRBJ2-1
CDR3: CASSREVRGNEQFF
DNA: TGTGCCAGCAGCCGAGAGGTCAGGGGTAATGAGCAGTTCTTC

size: -
length: 14
V: TRBV12-5
D: -
J: TRBJ2-7
CDR3: CASGLGQLRNEQYF
DNA: TGTGCTAGTGGTTTGGGCCAGCTCAGGAACGAGCAGTACTTC

size: -
length: 17
V: TRBV27
D: TRBD1
J: TRBJ1-3
CDR3: CASSFLSGQGSGNTIYF
DNA: TGTGCCAGCAGTTTCCTGTCGGGACAGGGGTCTGGAAACACCATATATTTT

size: -
length: 13
V: TRBV25-1
D: -
J: TRBJ1-3
CDR3: CASRQGSGNTIYF
DNA: TGTGCCAGCCGCCAGGGCTCTGGAAACACCATATATTTT

size: -
length: 14
V: TRBV10-2
D: TRBD2
J: TRBJ2-7
CDR3: CASSGGTTSYEQYF
DNA: TGCGCCAGCAGTGGCGGGACTACTTCCTACGAGCAGTACTTC

size: once
length: 15
V: TRBV6-1
D: TRBD1
J: TRBJ1-4
CDR3: CASSEAGDSREKLFF
DNA: TGTGCCAGCAGTGAAGCCGGGGACAGCCGGGAAAAACTGTTTTTT

size: -
length: 17
V: TRBV3-1/TRBV3-2
D: -
J: TRBJ1-5
CDR3: CASSQGLQHLLNQPQHF
DNA: TGTGCCAGCAGCCAAGGGTTACAGCACCTCCTCAATCAGCCCCAGCATTTT

size: few
length: 18
V: TRBV12-5
D: -
J: TRBJ1-5
CDR3: CASGLVLWSQDSGRPQHF
DNA: TGTGCTAGTGGTTTGGTACTTTGGTCTCAAGATAGCGGGAGGCCCCAGCATTTT

size: -
length: 15
V: TRBV21-1
D: -
J: TRBJ2-7
CDR3: CASSPRRGISYEQYF
DNA: TGTGCCAGCAGTCCTAGACGGGGGATCTCCTACGAGCAGTACTTC

size: -
length: 16
V: TRBV11-3
D: -
J: TRBJ2-6
CDR3: CASSLGSGSGANVLTF
DNA: TGTGCCAGCAGCCTAGGGTCCGGATCTGGGGCCAACGTCCTGACTTTC

size: once
length: 16
V: TRBV5-5
D: -
J: TRBJ2-5
CDR3: CASSFRIQGGEETQYF
DNA: TGTGCCAGCAGCTTCAGGATACAGGGGGGGGAAGAGACCCAGTACTTC

size: -
length: 13
V: TRBV6-5
D: -
J: TRBJ1-1
CDR3: CASSREGPTEAFF
DNA: TGTGCCAGCTCCCGGGAGGGACCAACTGAAGCTTTCTTT